This T cell receptor beta chain was retrieved from a study of response to subunit inactivated influenza vaccine. TCRdb called the RT-PCR reads again in MiXCR, with one record for every CDR3 protein. The sample includes about 520,000 distinct CDR3 sequences, under 8.5% of them seen just once. This clonotype came up many times. Its antigen is as yet unknown. Regarding the study as a whole: The authors suggested that every seasonal influenza vaccination recruits few new T cells.

This CDR3 has 13 amino acids. V was clipped by 2 bases and J by 9 bases, with 11 bases between them. This TCR derives from a man between 45 and 75 years old who received an inactivated influenza vaccine. Here the sequenced sample was PBMCs from blood, taken less than 30 months after vaccination. The rearrangement joins TRBV12-3 or TRBV12-4 to TRBJ2-4; D is uncertain. This CDR3 is CASSLQQRSIQYF. The CDR3 DNA follows: TGTGCCAGCAGTTTACAACAGAGGAGCATTCAGTACTTC.